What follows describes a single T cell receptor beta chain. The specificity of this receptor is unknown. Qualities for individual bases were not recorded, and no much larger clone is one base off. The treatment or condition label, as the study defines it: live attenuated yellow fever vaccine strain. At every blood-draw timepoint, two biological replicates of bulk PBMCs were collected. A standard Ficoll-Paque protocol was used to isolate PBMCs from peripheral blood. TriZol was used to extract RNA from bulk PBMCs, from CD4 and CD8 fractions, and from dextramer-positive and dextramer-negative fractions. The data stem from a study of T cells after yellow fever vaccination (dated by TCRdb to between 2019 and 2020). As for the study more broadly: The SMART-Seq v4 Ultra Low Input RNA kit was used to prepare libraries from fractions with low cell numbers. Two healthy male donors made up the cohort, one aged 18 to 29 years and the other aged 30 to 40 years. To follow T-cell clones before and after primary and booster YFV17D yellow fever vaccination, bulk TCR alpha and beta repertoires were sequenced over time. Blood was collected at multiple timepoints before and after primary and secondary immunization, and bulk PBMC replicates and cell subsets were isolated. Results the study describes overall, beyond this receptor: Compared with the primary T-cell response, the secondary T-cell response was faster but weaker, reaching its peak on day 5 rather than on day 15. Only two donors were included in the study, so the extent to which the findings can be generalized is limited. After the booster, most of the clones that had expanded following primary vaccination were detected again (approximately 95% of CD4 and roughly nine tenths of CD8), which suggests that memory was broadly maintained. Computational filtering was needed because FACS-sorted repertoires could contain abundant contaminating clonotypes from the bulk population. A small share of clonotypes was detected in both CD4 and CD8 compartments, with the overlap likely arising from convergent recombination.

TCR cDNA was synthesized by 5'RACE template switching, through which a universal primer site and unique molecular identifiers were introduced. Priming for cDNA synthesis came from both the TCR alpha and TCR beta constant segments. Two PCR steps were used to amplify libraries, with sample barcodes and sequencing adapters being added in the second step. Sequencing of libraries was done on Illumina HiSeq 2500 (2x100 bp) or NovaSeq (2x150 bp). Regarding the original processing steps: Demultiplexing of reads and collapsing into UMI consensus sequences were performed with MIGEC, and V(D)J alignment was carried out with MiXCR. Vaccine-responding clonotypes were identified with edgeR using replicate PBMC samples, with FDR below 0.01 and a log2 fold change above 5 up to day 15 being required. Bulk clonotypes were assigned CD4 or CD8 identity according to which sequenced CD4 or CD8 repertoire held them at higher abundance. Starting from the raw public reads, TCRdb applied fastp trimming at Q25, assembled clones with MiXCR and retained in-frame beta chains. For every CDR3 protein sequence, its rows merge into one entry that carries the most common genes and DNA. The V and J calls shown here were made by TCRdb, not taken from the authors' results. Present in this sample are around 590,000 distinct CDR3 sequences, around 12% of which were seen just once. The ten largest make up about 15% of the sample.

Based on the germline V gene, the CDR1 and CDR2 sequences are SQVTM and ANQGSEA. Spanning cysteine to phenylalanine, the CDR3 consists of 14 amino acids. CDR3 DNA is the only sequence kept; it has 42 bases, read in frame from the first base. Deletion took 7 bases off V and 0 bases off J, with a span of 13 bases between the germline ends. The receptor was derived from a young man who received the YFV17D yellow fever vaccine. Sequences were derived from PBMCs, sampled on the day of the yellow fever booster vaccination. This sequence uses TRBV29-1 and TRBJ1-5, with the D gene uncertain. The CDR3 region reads CSARGGDSNQPQHF. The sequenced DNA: TGCAGCGCCCGGGGTGGGGATAGCAATCAGCCCCAGCATTTT.